These T cell receptor beta chains were read from a single sample in a study of T cell responses to AZD1222 COVID-19 vaccine. The protocol was immunoSEQ multiplex PCR, while the TCRdb copy is restricted to in-frame clones and leaves out a portion. In the table there are 80,000 to 100,000 clones, around 89% of which are singletons. Here the sequenced sample was peripheral blood, taken on day 0 of AZD1222 vaccination. The receptors shown here come from an adult in good health. Each CDR3 is given with its conserved first and last residue. Each record gives: clone size, J gene, D gene, V gene, CDR3 protein, CDR3 DNA. The D gene is left open where the match is weak. Size values are once, few and many counts, or a class for expanded clones, and some rows have none.

size: -
J: TRBJ2-3
D: TRBD2
V: TRBV5-6
CDR3: CASSLWLAGEVLTDTQYF
DNA: TGTGCCAGCAGCTTGTGGCTAGCGGGAGAGGTCCTCACAGATACGCAGTATTTT

size: -
J: TRBJ1-1
D: -
V: TRBV28
CDR3: CATTGMNTEAFF
DNA: TGTGCCACCACGGGGATGAACACTGAAGCTTTCTTT

size: -
J: TRBJ2-7
D: TRBD1
V: TRBV28
CDR3: CASNRWDRIYEQYF
DNA: TGTGCCAGCAACAGATGGGACAGGATCTACGAGCAGTACTTC

size: -
J: TRBJ2-5
D: -
V: TRBV7-9
CDR3: CASNLDRKKETQYF
DNA: TGTGCCAGCAATCTCGACAGAAAAAAAGAGACCCAGTACTTC

size: -
J: TRBJ2-1
D: TRBD2
V: TRBV4-3
CDR3: CASSQDFSGRPSSYNEQFF
DNA: TGCGCCAGCAGCCAAGATTTTAGCGGGAGGCCGAGCTCCTACAATGAGCAGTTCTTC

size: once
J: TRBJ1-2
D: TRBD1
V: TRBV5-4
CDR3: CASSRPDRVEYGYTF
DNA: TGTGCCAGCAGTCGCCCCGACAGGGTGGAGTATGGCTACACCTTC

size: -
J: TRBJ2-1
D: TRBD1
V: TRBV10-3
CDR3: CAISKTNGQGSYYNEQFF
DNA: TGTGCCATCAGCAAGACGAACGGACAGGGCTCTTACTACAATGAGCAGTTCTTC

size: -
J: TRBJ2-5
D: TRBD2
V: TRBV6-5
CDR3: CASRAGGSYGTQYF
DNA: TGTGCCAGTAGAGCGGGGGGGAGTTACGGGACCCAGTACTTC

size: -
J: TRBJ2-2
D: -
V: TRBV2
CDR3: CASRLLANTGELFF
DNA: TGTGCCAGCAGACTACTAGCGAACACCGGGGAGCTGTTTTTT

size: -
J: TRBJ1-1
D: -
V: TRBV5-1
CDR3: CASSQASNTEAFF
DNA: TGCGCCAGCAGCCAAGCGTCCAACACTGAAGCTTTCTTT

size: -
J: TRBJ1-2
D: -
V: TRBV3-1/TRBV3-2
CDR3: CASSSINYGYTF
DNA: TGTGCCAGCAGTTCGATTAACTATGGCTACACCTTC

size: -
J: TRBJ2-3
D: -
V: TRBV7-6
CDR3: CASSSTPPEADTQYF
DNA: TGTGCCAGCAGCTCGACACCCCCGGAGGCAGATACGCAGTATTTT

size: -
J: TRBJ2-2
D: -
V: TRBV24-1
CDR3: CATSDPGHVNTGELFF
DNA: TGTGCCACCAGTGACCCGGGACACGTCAACACCGGGGAGCTGTTTTTT

size: -
J: TRBJ2-7
D: -
V: TRBV7-2
CDR3: CASSTGLYEQYF
DNA: TGTGCCAGCAGCACCGGACTTTACGAGCAGTACTTC

size: -
J: TRBJ2-7
D: -
V: TRBV11-2
CDR3: CASSLAVGAEKQYF
DNA: TGTGCCAGCAGCTTGGCCGTAGGGGCAGAGAAGCAGTACTTC

size: -
J: TRBJ2-3
D: -
V: TRBV5-1
CDR3: CASSPSRTDTQYF
DNA: TGCGCCAGCAGCCCATCGAGAACAGATACGCAGTATTTT

size: -
J: TRBJ2-3
D: TRBD2
V: TRBV19
CDR3: CASSKLTSAVSSDTQYF
DNA: TGTGCCAGTAGTAAGCTCACTAGCGCAGTTTCATCAGATACGCAGTATTTT

size: -
J: TRBJ1-2
D: TRBD1
V: TRBV4-3
CDR3: CASSQDILSTWTGGSYGYTF
DNA: TGCGCCAGCAGCCAAGATATCCTATCTACGTGGACAGGGGGAAGCTATGGCTACACCTTC

size: -
J: TRBJ2-2
D: TRBD1
V: TRBV4-2
CDR3: CASSQEPQNRGNDNTGELFF
DNA: TGTGCCAGCAGCCAAGAGCCCCAGAACAGGGGAAATGATAACACCGGGGAGCTGTTTTTT

size: -
J: TRBJ2-2
D: -
V: TRBV16
CDR3: CASSQSSVNTGELFF
DNA: TGTGCCAGCAGCCAATCGTCAGTGAACACCGGGGAGCTGTTTTTT

size: -
J: TRBJ1-2
D: TRBD1
V: TRBV7-2
CDR3: CASSGGQGYGYTF
DNA: TGTGCCAGCAGCGGGGGACAGGGCTATGGCTACACCTTC

size: -
J: TRBJ2-7
D: TRBD2
V: TRBV11-2
CDR3: CASSIRGGRGSYEQYF
DNA: TGTGCCAGCAGCATAAGGGGTGGGAGGGGTTCTTACGAGCAGTACTTC

size: -
J: TRBJ2-2
D: -
V: TRBV28
CDR3: CASSLFSTGELFF
DNA: TGTGCCAGCAGTTTATTCTCCACCGGGGAGCTGTTTTTT

size: -
J: TRBJ2-3
D: -
V: TRBV28
CDR3: CATLEPIGTDTQYF
DNA: TGTGCGACGCTGGAGCCTATCGGCACAGATACGCAGTATTTT

size: -
J: TRBJ1-6
D: -
V: TRBV19
CDR3: CASSIGTLAYNSPLHF
DNA: TGTGCCAGTAGTATTGGGACGCTGGCCTATAATTCACCCCTCCACTTT